These 26 T cell receptor beta chains were sequenced from one sample in a study of a mutant IDH1 vaccine in newly diagnosed glioma. Described time point: week 5, during vaccination. Doses of 300 ug of mutant IDH1 20-mer peptide were given with topical imiquimod. Sequencing used immunoSEQ multiplex PCR; TCRdb keeps in-frame clones, though not all of them. The sample yields 30,000 to 40,000 clones, roughly 79% seen once. For these receptors, no antigen is known. The input for sequencing was PBMCs, taken from a glioma patient whose treatment included an IDH1 peptide vaccine. The receptors stem from a man aged 50 to 59 with glioma.

The rearrangement links TRBV6-5 to TRBJ1-1; the D is unclear. V gave up 4 bases and J gave up 11 bases, with 17 bases separating them. This CDR3 spans 13 amino acids. Germline assignment: CDR1 MNHEY and CDR2 SVGAGI. CDR3 region: CASSLRSAGSAFF. Written as DNA, the CDR3 is TGTGCCAGCAGTTTACGGTCGGCAGGTAGCGCTTTCTTT.

The chain has TRBV11-2 and TRBJ1-6, with D maybe TRBD1 (5 bases). CDR3 length: 15 residues. Germline values: CDR1 SGHAT, CDR2 FQNNGV. Trimming removed 3 bases from V and 14 bases from J, with 20 bases in between. CDR3 region: CASSLTGTAMGALHF. CDR3 DNA sequence: TGTGCCAGCAGCTTGACCGGGACCGCCATGGGGGCCCTCCACTTT. Complete variable domain (other parts from reference TRBV11-2 and TRBJ1-6): EAGVAQSPRYKIIEKRQSVAFWCNPISGHATLYWYQQILGQGPKLLIQFQNNGVVDDSQLPKDRFSAERLKGVDSTLKIQPAKLEDSAVYLCASSLTGTAMGALHFGNGTRLTVT.

This sequence joins TRBV4-2 and TRBJ2-1, with TRBD2 matching over 13 bases. CDR1 and CDR2 from the germline V gene are LGHNA and YNFKEQ. The CDR3 extends over 15 amino acids. Trimming at V came to 4 bases and at J to 9 bases, leaving 6 bases not matched to a gene. CDR3 in amino acids: CASSLRLAGGSEQFF. CDR3 coding DNA: TGTGCCAGCAGCCTCCGACTAGCGGGAGGAAGTGAGCAGTTCTTC.

The chain is built from TRBV30 and TRBJ1-2; weak D call: TRBD1 (5 bases). CDR3 length: 13 residues. Between the trimmed V and J ends, which lost 0 bases and 8 bases, there was a span of 13 bases. Germline CDR1 GTSNPN, CDR2 SVGIG (reference sequence). The CDR3 sequence is CAWSVWARGGYTF. The CDR3 nucleotides are TGTGCCTGGAGTGTTTGGGCCCGGGGCGGCTACACCTTC.

CDR3 sequence: CASSLATTATYNEQFF. CDR3 bases: TGCGCCAGCAGCTTGGCCACGACAGCAACCTACAATGAGCAGTTCTTC. The chain carries TRBV5-1 and TRBJ2-1; TRBD1 is a possible D gene (5 bases). In germline, CDR1 is SGHRS, CDR2 YFSETQ. Trimming removed 0 bases at V and 2 bases at J, with 12 bases between. The CDR3 consists of 16 residues.

This rearrangement joins TRBV5-1 to TRBJ1-2; TRBD1 matches 7 bases. Germline-derived CDR1 and CDR2 are SGHRS and YFSETQ. The CDR3 sequence is 13 residues long. Trimming took 3 bases from V and 4 from J; bases not matched to a gene: 3. CDR3 protein: CASSWDSSYGYTF. Written as DNA, the CDR3 is TGCGCCAGCAGCTGGGACAGTAGCTATGGCTACACCTTC.

The V call is TRBV15, the J call TRBJ2-5; D ambiguous. The germline gives CDR1 LNHNV, CDR2 YYDKDF (reference sequence). Trimming left V 1 base short and J 9 bases short, with 6 bases between. This CDR3 region has 11 residues. The CDR3 is CATSRGNAQYF. Here the CDR3 DNA reads TGTGCCACCAGCAGAGGAAACGCCCAGTACTTC.

The chain links TRBV6-1 to TRBJ1-2; 7 bases fit TRBD1. V trimming: 7 bases; J trimming: 6 bases; junction bases outside the gene matches: 14. The CDR3 spans 15 residues. Germline lookup yields CDR1 MNHNS and CDR2 SASEGT. DNA for the CDR3: TGTGCCAGCAAAAGTCTTGGGACAGACTTGAATGGCTACACCTTC. This translates into CASKSLGTDLNGYTF.

The gene calls are TRBV7-2 and TRBJ2-2; D remains unclear. The V end was cut by 4 bases, the J end by 3 bases, with 3 bases between. CDR1 and CDR2 from the germline V gene are SGHTA and FQGNSA. The CDR3 is 12 residues long. The CDR3 region is CASSSDTGELFF. The DNA for the CDR3 is TGTGCCAGCAGCTCAGACACCGGGGAGCTGTTTTTT.

V and J are TRBV30 and TRBJ2-4, with D unclear. CDR3 length: 12 amino acids. Germline V gene lookup returns CDR1 GTSNPN and CDR2 SVGIG (reference sequence). V lost 5 bases and J 8 bases, leaving 13 bases between the germline ends. CDR3 amino acids: CAWAPSRDIQYF. As DNA, the CDR3 is TGTGCCTGGGCCCCCTCACGGGACATTCAGTACTTC.

V usage is TRBV18 and J usage is TRBJ2-5; 9 bases fit TRBD1. The germline CDR1 and CDR2 sequences are KGHSH and LQKENI. Losses at the gene ends were 0 bases for V and 5 bases for J; bases not matched to a gene: 7. The CDR3 extends over 16 amino acids. CDR3 nucleotide sequence: TGTGCCAGCTCACCACCATCGGGACAGGGCGGGGAGACCCAGTACTTC. This sequence encodes CASSPPSGQGGETQYF.

V is TRBV25-1 and J is TRBJ2-3, with D unresolved. Per the germline V gene, CDR1 is MGHDK and CDR2 is SYGVNS. The CDR3 contains 12 residues. V shed 4 bases and J shed 3 bases, with 5 bases lying between them. The CDR3 DNA sequence: TGTGCCAGCAGTGGGTCTACAGATACGCAGTATTTT. Amino acids: CASSGSTDTQYF.

The V and J genes are TRBV7-2 and TRBJ2-3, with 8 bases aligning to TRBD2. J gave up 7 bases and V 3 bases, and 3 bases lay outside the gene matches. CDR1 is SGHTA and CDR2 is FQGNSA in the germline V gene. This CDR3 has 13 amino acids. CDR3 in amino acids: CASSLAGGHTQYF. The DNA for the CDR3 is TGTGCCAGCAGCTTGGCGGGAGGACATACGCAGTATTTT.

The V gene is TRBV7-9, the J gene TRBJ2-1, with no clear D. Germline CDR1 SEHNR, CDR2 FQNEAQ (reference sequence). The CDR3 totals 19 residues. V lost 7 bases and J lost 1, with 26 bases in between. The CDR3 DNA sequence: TGTGCCAGCACCAGACGGCAGTTGGGCCAAAAAGCTTCCTACAATGAGCAGTTCTTC. This encodes CASTRRQLGQKASYNEQFF.

The rearrangement uses TRBV4-2 and TRBJ2-2; 8 bases fit TRBD2. Germline values: CDR1 LGHNA, CDR2 YNFKEQ. Losses at the gene ends were 2 bases for V and 7 bases for J; bases not matched to a gene: 6. The CDR3 contains 15 residues. The CDR3 coding sequence is TGTGCCAGCAGCCAAACGGAGCGGGAGCTCGGGGAGCTGTTTTTT. Amino acid sequence: CASSQTERELGELFF.

The CDR3 DNA follows: TGTGCCAGCAGCTTACTAGCCCCGTACTACAATGAGCAGTTCTTC. The encoded protein is CASSLLAPYYNEQFF. The chain carries TRBV7-9 and TRBJ2-1, with a tentative D call TRBD2 (5 bases). Germline loops: CDR1 SEHNR, CDR2 FQNEAQ (reference sequence). The CDR3 runs 15 residues. Trimming pared 2 bases from V and 3 bases from J, leaving 11 bases between.

CDR3 protein: CASSLQSRASGLNIQYF. In DNA form, the CDR3 reads TGTGCCAGCAGTTTACAGTCCAGGGCATCCGGCTTAAACATTCAGTACTTC. The rearrangement uses TRBV28 and TRBJ2-4, with D possibly being TRBD1 (5 bases). The CDR3 is made up of 17 amino acids. The germline V gene encodes CDR1 MDHEN and CDR2 SYDVKM. With 2 bases removed from V and 6 bases from J, the gap between germline ends came to 20 bases.

This clone occurred once. This chain uses TRBV29-1 with TRBJ2-3, with 9 bases that match TRBD2. The V and J ends lost 2 bases and 4 bases, in that order; junction bases with no gene match: 7. CDR1 and CDR2 (germline): SQVTM, ANQGSEA. This CDR3 has 15 amino acids. CDR3 sequence: CSVEYGQREADTQYF. The DNA of the CDR3 is TGCAGCGTTGAATACGGTCAGCGGGAGGCAGATACGCAGTATTTT.

The rearrangement uses TRBV19 and TRBJ2-7; 9 bases agree with TRBD1. Per the germline V gene, CDR1 is LNHDA and CDR2 is SQIVND (reference sequence). V was pared by 5 bases and J by 5 bases, with 13 bases of the junction left unmatched. The CDR3 totals 16 residues. This chain's CDR3 is CASSLKGTGIIHEQYF. The CDR3 nucleotides are TGTGCCAGTAGTCTCAAAGGGACAGGGATCATCCACGAGCAGTACTTC. The variable domain in full, with the rest retrieved from reference TRBV19 and TRBJ2-7, is DGGITQSPKYLFRKEGQNVTLSCEQNLNHDAMYWYRQDPGQGLRLIYYSQIVNDFQKGDIAEGYSVSREKKESFPLTVTSAQKNPTAFYLCASSLKGTGIIHEQYFGPGTRLTVT.

CDR3 coding DNA: TGTGCCAGCAGCCCCCGAGTAGTTGGTACAGATACGCAGTATTTT. Encoded protein: CASSPRVVGTDTQYF. This chain links TRBV9 with TRBJ2-3; D gene uncertain. Trimming removed 4 bases from V and 3 bases from J, with 15 bases in between. Germline-derived CDR1 and CDR2 are SGDLS and YYNGEE. There are 15 residues in the CDR3.

The chain combines TRBV19 with TRBJ1-6; perhaps TRBD1 as D (5 bases). V lost 0 bases, J lost 8 bases, and 5 bases lay in between. Germline CDR1 and CDR2: LNHDA and SQIVND (reference sequence). The CDR3 totals 13 residues. For the CDR3, the DNA is TGTGCCAGTAGTATAGAAGGGGATTCACCCCTCCACTTT. It codes for CASSIEGDSPLHF. The variable domain in full, completed from reference TRBV19 and TRBJ1-6, reads DGGITQSPKYLFRKEGQNVTLSCEQNLNHDAMYWYRQDPGQGLRLIYYSQIVNDFQKGDIAEGYSVSREKKESFPLTVTSAQKNPTAFYLCASSIEGDSPLHFGNGTRLTVT.

The V call is TRBV23-1, the J call TRBJ2-7; 8 positions match TRBD2. TRBV23-1 is treated as an ORF (open reading frame) with a function not yet certain. The CDR3 has 15 amino acids. V lost 7 bases to trimming and J lost 0 bases; unmatched junction nucleotides: 8. This CDR3 is CASIRREDHSYEQYF. The CDR3 coding sequence is TGCGCCAGCATAAGGCGGGAGGACCACTCCTACGAGCAGTACTTC.

V usage is TRBV9 and J usage is TRBJ2-1, with a tentative D call TRBD1 (5 bases). The length of the CDR3 is 15 residues. Germline CDR1 is SGDLS and CDR2 is YYNGEE. V gave up 0 bases and J gave up 3 bases, with 10 bases separating them. CDR3 sequence: CASSVGGGRYNEQFF. As DNA, the CDR3 is TGTGCCAGCAGCGTAGGGGGCGGTCGCTACAATGAGCAGTTCTTC.

The gene calls are TRBV15 and TRBJ1-2; D not certain. This CDR3 has 13 residues. Germline V gene data show CDR1 as LNHNV and CDR2 as YYDKDF (reference sequence). V dropped 0 bases and J dropped 8 bases, with 10 bases sitting between them. The CDR3 sequence: CATSRDPKDGYTF. The DNA of the CDR3 is TGTGCCACCAGCAGAGATCCTAAGGACGGCTACACCTTC.

V usage is TRBV27 and J usage is TRBJ2-3; D unclear. Trimming stripped 4 bases from V and 1 base from J, with 15 bases between. The CDR3 extends over 16 amino acids. CDR1 and CDR2 (germline): MNHEY, SMNVEV (reference sequence). CDR3 residues: CASSSPDTFRTDTQYF. The CDR3 DNA reads as TGTGCCAGCAGTTCTCCCGACACCTTCCGCACAGATACGCAGTATTTT.

The chain has TRBV10-3 and TRBJ1-1; unclear D gene. Germline V gene data show CDR1 as ENHRY and CDR2 as SYGVKD. CDR3 length: 12 amino acids. V lost 6 bases and J 4 bases, leaving 9 bases between the germline ends. CDR3 sequence reads: CAISTGVTEAFF. CDR3 bases: TGTGCCATCAGCACCGGGGTCACTGAAGCTTTCTTT.